This T cell receptor (beta chain) was observed in a study of T cell repertoires in cytomegalovirus infection. Whole-study context: Based on public TCR beta signatures, there were indications of CMV infection and of a matching HLA type. General study findings and limits: HLA-C-restricted CMV-specific TCR beta clonotypes prevailed in the ex vivo response.

Only a few counts were recorded for this clonotype. Its antigen remains unidentified. CDR3 length: 14 residues. Germline V gene lookup returns CDR1 GTSNPN and CDR2 SVGIG (reference sequence). With 0 bases clipped from V and 2 bases from J, the junction kept 2 bases outside the gene matches. TCRdb recomputed calls from the reads with MiXCR, one row per CDR3 protein. The sample has a few hundred thousand distinct CDR3 sequences, roughly 23% seen once. The sequence was collected from a human donor in good health (CMV status not recorded). Some clones in this sample may be carry-over from other donors' samples. Sequencing input: CD8+ T cells from PBMCs. The chain recombines TRBV30 with TRBJ2-7; TRBD1 matches 9 bases. The CDR3 spells CAWSVGTGPYEQYF. The CDR3, as DNA: TGTGCCTGGAGTGTCGGGACAGGGCCCTACGAGCAGTACTTC.